This record looks at one T cell receptor beta chain sequence and its context. What it binds is unknown. This record comes from a study of shared clonotypes between healthy human individuals. Looking at the study overall: The plates for each donor numbered three CD4 naive, three CD4 memory, two CD8 naive and one CD8 memory. Study observations and caveats: A handful of donors had about 5% of their naive CD4 clonotypes in common. The represented genetic and exposure-history diversity was limited by the small number of donors.

Every immunoSEQ plate was one replicate of a subset's evenly spread DNA. Clones were read by immunoSEQ multiplex PCR, and TCRdb kept only the in-frame ones, dropping some. Of about 2.1 million clones listed, about 92% are singletons. It was CD45RO-negative cells, positively selected for CCR7, that made up naive CD8 cells, with terminally differentiated effector memory CD45RA+ cells excluded. This CDR3 is 17 amino acids long. After removal of 5 bases from V and 1 base from J, the junction contained 10 bases not matched to a gene. In germline, CDR1 is MNHEY, CDR2 SMNVEV (reference sequence). The chain combines TRBV27 with TRBJ1-1; TRBD1 aligns across 10 bases. The receptor was isolated from a man aged 18 to 29 in good health. Some clones in this sample may be carry-over from other donors' samples. The sample taken for sequencing was naive CD8+ T cells from PBMCs. The CDR3 DNA sequence: TGTGCCAGCAGTGCTCTCGGGACAGGGGACCCGAACACTGAAGCTTTCTTT. It is translated as CASSALGTGDPNTEAFF.